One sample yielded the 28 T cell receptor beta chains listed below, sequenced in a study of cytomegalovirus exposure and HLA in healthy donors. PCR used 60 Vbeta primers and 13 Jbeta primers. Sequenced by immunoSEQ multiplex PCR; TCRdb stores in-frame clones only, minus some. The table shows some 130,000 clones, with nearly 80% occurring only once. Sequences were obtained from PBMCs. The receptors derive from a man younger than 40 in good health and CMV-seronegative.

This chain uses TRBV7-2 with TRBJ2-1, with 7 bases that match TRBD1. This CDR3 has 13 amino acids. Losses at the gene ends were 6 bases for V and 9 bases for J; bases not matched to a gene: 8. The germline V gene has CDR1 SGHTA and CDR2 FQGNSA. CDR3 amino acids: CASRLNRGGEQFF. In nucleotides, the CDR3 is TGTGCCAGCAGACTTAACAGGGGTGGTGAGCAGTTCTTC.

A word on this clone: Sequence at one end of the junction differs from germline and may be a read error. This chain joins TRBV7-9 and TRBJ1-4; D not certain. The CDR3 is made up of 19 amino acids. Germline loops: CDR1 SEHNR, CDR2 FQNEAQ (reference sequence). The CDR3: CSSQRGGGPVGTTNEKLFF. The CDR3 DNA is TGTTCCAGCCAGCGTGGTGGAGGGCCCGTGGGAACAACTAATGAAAAACTGTTTTTT.

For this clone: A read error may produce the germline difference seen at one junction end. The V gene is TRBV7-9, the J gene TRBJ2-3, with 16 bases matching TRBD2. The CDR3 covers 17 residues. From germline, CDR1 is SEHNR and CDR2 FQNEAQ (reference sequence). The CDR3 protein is CSSSTGLAGGSYDTQYF. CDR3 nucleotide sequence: TGTTCCAGCAGCACGGGACTAGCGGGAGGGTCCTATGATACGCAGTATTTT.

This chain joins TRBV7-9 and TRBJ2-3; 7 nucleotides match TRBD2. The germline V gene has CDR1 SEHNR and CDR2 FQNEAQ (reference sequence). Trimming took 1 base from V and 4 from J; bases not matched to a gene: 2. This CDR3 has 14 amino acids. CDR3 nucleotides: TGTGCCAGCAGCTTAGGCGGGAGTGCAGATACGCAGTATTTT. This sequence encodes CASSLGGSADTQYF.

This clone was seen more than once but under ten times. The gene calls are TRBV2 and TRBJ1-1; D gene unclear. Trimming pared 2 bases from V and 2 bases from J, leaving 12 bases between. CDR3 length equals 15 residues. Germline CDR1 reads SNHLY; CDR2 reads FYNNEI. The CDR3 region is CASSESPTGNTEAFF. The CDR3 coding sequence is TGTGCCAGCAGTGAATCCCCCACCGGTAACACTGAAGCTTTCTTT.

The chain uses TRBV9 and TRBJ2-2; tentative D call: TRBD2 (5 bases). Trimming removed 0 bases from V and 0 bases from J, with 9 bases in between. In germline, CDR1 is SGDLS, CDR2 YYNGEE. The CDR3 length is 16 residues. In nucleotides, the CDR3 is TGTGCCAGCAGCGTAGGCGGGTCCTCGAACACCGGGGAGCTGTTTTTT. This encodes CASSVGGSSNTGELFF.

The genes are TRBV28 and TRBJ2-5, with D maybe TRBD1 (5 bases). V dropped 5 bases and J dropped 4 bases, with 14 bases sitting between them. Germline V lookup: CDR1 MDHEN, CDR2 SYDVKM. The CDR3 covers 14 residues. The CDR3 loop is CASSRSGMGETQYF. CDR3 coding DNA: TGTGCCAGCAGTCGCTCAGGGATGGGAGAGACCCAGTACTTC.

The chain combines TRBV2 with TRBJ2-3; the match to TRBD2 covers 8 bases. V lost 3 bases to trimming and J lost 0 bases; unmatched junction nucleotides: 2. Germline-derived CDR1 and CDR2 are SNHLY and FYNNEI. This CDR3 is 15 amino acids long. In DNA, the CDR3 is TGTGCCAGCAGTGATACTAGCGGTAGCACAGATACGCAGTATTTT. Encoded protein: CASSDTSGSTDTQYF.

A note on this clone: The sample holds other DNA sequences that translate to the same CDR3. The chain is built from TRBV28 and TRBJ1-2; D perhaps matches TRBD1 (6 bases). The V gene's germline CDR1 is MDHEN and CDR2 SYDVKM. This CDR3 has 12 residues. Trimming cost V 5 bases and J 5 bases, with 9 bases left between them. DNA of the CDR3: TGTGCCAGCAGTCCCAGGGGTTATGGCTACACCTTC. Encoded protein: CASSPRGYGYTF.

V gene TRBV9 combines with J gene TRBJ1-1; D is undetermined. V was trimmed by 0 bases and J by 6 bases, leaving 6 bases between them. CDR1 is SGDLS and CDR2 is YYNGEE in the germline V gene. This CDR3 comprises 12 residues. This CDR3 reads CASSVAEAEAFF. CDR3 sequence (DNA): TGTGCCAGCAGCGTAGCTGAGGCTGAAGCTTTCTTT.

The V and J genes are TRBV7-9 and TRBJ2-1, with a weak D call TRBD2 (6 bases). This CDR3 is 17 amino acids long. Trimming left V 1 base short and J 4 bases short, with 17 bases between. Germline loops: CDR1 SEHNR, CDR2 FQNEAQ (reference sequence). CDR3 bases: TGTGCCAGCAGCTTAGTGGCGGGAAGGCTCCCTTACAATGAGCAGTTCTTC. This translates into CASSLVAGRLPYNEQFF.

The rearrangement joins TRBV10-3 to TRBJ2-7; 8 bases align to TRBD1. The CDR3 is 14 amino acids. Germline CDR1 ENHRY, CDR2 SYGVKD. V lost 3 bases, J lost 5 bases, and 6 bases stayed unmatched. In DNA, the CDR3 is TGTGCCATCAGTGAACCTACAGGGGGAAACGAGCAGTACTTC. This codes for CAISEPTGGNEQYF.

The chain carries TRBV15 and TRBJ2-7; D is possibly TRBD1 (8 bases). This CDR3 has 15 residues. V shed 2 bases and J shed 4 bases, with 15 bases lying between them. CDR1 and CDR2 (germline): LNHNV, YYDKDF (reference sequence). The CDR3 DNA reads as TGTGCCACCAGCAGATACAGGGGGGAGGGGTACGAGCAGTACTTC. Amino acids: CATSRYRGEGYEQYF. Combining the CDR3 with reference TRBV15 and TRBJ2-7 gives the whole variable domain DAMVIQNPRYQVTQFGKPVTLSCSQTLNHNVMYWYQQKSSQAPKLLFHYYDKDFNNEADTPDNFQSRRPNTSFCFLDIRSPGLGDTAMYLCATSRYRGEGYEQYFGPGTRLTVT.

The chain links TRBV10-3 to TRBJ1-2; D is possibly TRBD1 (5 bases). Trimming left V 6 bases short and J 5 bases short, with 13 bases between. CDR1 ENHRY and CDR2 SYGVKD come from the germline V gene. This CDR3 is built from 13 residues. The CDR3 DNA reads TGTGCCATCAGCATACAGGAAGGGTATGGCTACACCTTC. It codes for CAISIQEGYGYTF.

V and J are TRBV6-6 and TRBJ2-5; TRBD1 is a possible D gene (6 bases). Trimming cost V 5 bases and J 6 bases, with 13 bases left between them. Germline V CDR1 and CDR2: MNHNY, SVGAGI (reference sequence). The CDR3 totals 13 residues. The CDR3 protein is CASSTPQGQTQYF. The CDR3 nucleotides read TGTGCCAGCAGTACCCCCCAGGGGCAGACCCAGTACTTC.

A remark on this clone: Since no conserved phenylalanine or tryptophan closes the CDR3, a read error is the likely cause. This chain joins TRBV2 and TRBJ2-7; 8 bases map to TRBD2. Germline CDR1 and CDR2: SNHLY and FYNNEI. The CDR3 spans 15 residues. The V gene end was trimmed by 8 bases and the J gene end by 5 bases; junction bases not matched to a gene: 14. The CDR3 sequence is CASLPEGLGNNEQYL. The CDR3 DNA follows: TGTGCCAGCCTCCCGGAGGGACTAGGAAACAACGAGCAGTACCTC.

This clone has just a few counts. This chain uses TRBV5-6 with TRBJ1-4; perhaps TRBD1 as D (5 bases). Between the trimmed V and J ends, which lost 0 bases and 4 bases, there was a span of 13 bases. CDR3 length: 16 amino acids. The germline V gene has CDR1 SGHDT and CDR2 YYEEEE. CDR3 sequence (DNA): TGTGCCAGCAGCTTGGCCGGCGAGACAGTTAATGAAAAACTGTTTTTT. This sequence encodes CASSLAGETVNEKLFF.

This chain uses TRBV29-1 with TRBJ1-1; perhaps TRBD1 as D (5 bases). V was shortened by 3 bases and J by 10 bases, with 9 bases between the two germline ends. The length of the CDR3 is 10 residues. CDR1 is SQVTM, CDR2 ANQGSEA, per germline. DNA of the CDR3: TGCAGCGTTGAGACCGGGGGAGCTTTCTTT. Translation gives CSVETGGAFF.

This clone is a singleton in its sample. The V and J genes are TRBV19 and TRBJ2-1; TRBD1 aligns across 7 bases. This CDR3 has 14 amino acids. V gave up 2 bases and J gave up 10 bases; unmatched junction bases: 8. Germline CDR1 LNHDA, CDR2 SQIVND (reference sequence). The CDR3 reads CASSIRERGPEQFF. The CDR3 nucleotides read TGTGCCAGTAGTATAAGGGAGAGGGGGCCAGAGCAGTTCTTC.

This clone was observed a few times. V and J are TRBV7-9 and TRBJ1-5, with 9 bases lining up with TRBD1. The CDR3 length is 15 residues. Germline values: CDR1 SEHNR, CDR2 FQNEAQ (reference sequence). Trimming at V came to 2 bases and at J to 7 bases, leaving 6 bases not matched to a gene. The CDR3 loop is CASSLSDRGKQPQHF. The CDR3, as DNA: TGTGCCAGCAGCTTATCAGACAGGGGGAAACAGCCCCAGCATTTT. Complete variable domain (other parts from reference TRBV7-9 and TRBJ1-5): DTGVSQNPRHKITKRGQNVTFRCDPISEHNRLYWYRQTLGQGPEFLTYFQNEAQLEKSRLLSDRFSAERPKGSFSTLEIQRTEQGDSAMYLCASSLSDRGKQPQHFGDGTRLSIL.

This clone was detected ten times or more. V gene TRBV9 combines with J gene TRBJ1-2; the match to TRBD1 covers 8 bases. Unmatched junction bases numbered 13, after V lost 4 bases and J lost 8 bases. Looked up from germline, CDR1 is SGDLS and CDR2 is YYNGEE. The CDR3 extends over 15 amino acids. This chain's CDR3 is CASSPFLSGGWGYTF. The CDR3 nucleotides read TGTGCCAGCAGCCCCTTCCTGTCAGGGGGCTGGGGCTACACCTTC.

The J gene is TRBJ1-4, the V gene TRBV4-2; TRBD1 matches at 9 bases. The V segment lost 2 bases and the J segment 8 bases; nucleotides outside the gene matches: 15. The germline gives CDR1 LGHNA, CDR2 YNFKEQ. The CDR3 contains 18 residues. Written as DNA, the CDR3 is TGTGCCAGCAGCCAAAGGTGGATGAGGGGGACAGGGAGCGAAAAACTGTTTTTT. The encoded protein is CASSQRWMRGTGSEKLFF.

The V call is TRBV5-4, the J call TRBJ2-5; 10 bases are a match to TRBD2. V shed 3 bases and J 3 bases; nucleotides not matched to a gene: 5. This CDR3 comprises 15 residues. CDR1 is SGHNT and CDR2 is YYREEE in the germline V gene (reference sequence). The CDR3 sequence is CASSWASGREETQYF. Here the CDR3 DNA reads TGTGCCAGCAGCTGGGCTAGCGGGAGAGAAGAGACCCAGTACTTC.

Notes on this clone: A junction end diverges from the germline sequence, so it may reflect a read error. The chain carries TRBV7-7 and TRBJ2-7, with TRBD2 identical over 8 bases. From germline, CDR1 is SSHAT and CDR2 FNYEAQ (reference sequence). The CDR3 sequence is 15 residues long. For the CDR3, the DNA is TGTGCTAGCAGCCCAACTAGCGGATTGGGGGGCGAGCAGTACTTC. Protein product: CASSPTSGLGGEQYF.

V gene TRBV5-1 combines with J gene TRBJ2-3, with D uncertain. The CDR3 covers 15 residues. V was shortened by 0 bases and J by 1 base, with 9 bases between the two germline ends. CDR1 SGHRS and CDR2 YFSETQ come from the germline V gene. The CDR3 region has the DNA TGCGCCAGCAGCTTGGGGCTAGGTGGCACAGATACGCAGTATTTT. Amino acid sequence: CASSLGLGGTDTQYF.

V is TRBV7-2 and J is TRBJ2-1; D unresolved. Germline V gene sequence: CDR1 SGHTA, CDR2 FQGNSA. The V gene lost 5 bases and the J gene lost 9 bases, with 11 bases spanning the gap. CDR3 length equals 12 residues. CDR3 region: CASSPYVGEQFF. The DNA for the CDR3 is TGTGCCAGCAGCCCCTATGTTGGTGAGCAGTTCTTC.

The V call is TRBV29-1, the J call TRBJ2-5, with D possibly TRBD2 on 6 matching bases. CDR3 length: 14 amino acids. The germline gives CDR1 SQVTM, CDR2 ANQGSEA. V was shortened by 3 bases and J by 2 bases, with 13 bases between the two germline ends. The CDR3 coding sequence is TGCAGCGTTGACCGGGGACTCTCGCAAGAGACCCAGTACTTC. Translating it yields CSVDRGLSQETQYF.

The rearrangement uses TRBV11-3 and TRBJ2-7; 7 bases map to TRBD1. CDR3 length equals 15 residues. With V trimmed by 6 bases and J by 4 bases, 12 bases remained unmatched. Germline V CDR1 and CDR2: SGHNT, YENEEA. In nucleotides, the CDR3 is TGTGCCAGCAGTCAGATTCCCGGGACAGTTTACGAGCAGTACTTC. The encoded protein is CASSQIPGTVYEQYF. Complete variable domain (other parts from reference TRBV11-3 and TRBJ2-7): EAGVVQSPRYKIIEKKQPVAFWCNPISGHNTLYWYLQNLGQGPELLIRYENEEAVDDSQLPKDRFSAERLKGVDSTLKIQPAELGDSAVYLCASSQIPGTVYEQYFGPGTRLTVT.